This is a list of T cell receptor beta chains from one sample in a study of blood T cells in healthy people across ages. TCRdb independently ran MiXCR on the 5' RACE reads; one entry per CDR3 protein. The sample holds 1,500,000 or so distinct CDR3 sequences, approximately 59% seen once. Input material: blood. These receptors were collected from a young man in good health. Both conserved end residues are part of each CDR3. The D gene is left open where the match is weak. The size of a clone is reported for some rows only, either as once, few or many, or as a class for expanded clones.

>.|TRBV5-1|TRBJ2-3|.
CASSLYQGSTDTQYF
TGCGCCAGCAGCTTGTACCAGGGAAGCACAGATACGCAGTATTTT
>.|TRBV7-2|TRBJ2-3|.
CASTPRRALDTQYF
TGTGCCAGCACCCCTAGACGGGCCTTAGATACGCAGTATTTT
>TRBD1|TRBV6-5|TRBJ2-4|.
CASRTTGADIQYF
TGTGCCAGCAGGACGACAGGGGCGGACATTCAGTACTTC
>.|TRBV7-2|TRBJ2-3|.
CASSPGDVPTDTQYF
TGTGCCAGCAGCCCGGGGGACGTCCCCACAGATACGCAGTATTTT
>.|TRBV4-3|TRBJ1-2|.
CASSQDRDILYGYTF
TGCGCCAGCAGCCAAGACAGGGATATTTTGTATGGCTACACCTTC
>TRBD1|TRBV6-6|TRBJ1-5|.
CASSPPGGRRPQHF
TGTGCCAGCAGTCCTCCAGGGGGACGGCGGCCCCAGCATTTT
>.|TRBV7-9|TRBJ2-2|.
CASSPHTNTGELFF
TGTGCCAGCAGCCCTCATACGAACACCGGGGAGCTGTTTTTT
>TRBD2|TRBV5-6|TRBJ2-7|few
CATHSGGNYEQYF
TGTGCGACCCACAGCGGGGGGAACTACGAGCAGTACTTC
>.|TRBV5-1|TRBJ2-7|.
CASSFRAGYEQYF
TGCGCCAGCAGCTTCAGGGCAGGGTACGAGCAGTACTTC
>TRBD1|TRBV14|TRBJ1-2|.
CASSQLTGGGGYTF
TGTGCCAGCAGCCAGTTGACAGGGGGCGGTGGCTACACCTTC
>.|TRBV7-9|TRBJ1-1|.
CASSLPPEAFF
TGTGCCAGCAGTCTTCCCCCTGAAGCTTTCTTT
>TRBD1|TRBV12-3/TRBV12-4|TRBJ1-4|.
CASSHDRESEKLFF
TGTGCCAGCAGCCACGACAGGGAGAGTGAAAAACTGTTTTTT
>.|TRBV10-3|TRBJ2-4|.
CAISESNDIQYF
TGTGCCATCAGTGAGTCGAATGACATTCAGTACTTC
>.|TRBV27|TRBJ1-2|.
CASSLSRRGGYTF
TGTGCCAGCAGTTTATCAAGGAGGGGCGGCTACACCTTC
>.|TRBV15|TRBJ2-5|.
CATFSKLMTAGTQYF
TGTGCCACCTTTTCTAAATTAATGACAGCCGGGACCCAGTACTTC
>TRBD2|TRBV7-9|TRBJ2-1|.
CASSKTSGSSNEQFF
TGTGCCAGCAGCAAGACTAGCGGGAGTTCTAATGAGCAGTTCTTC
>TRBD1|TRBV4-2|TRBJ2-7|.
CASSQGDSEYEQYF
TGTGCCAGCAGCCAAGGGGACAGCGAATACGAGCAGTACTTC
>TRBD2|TRBV7-9|TRBJ2-5|few
CASSLAAGERKTQYF
TGTGCCAGCAGCTTAGCAGCGGGGGAAAGAAAGACCCAGTACTTC
>TRBD2|TRBV10-3|TRBJ2-5|.
CAISESTSEGQETQYF
TGTGCCATCAGTGAGTCAACTAGCGAAGGCCAAGAGACCCAGTACTTC
>.|TRBV6-5|TRBJ2-3|.
CASRLRGAYTDTQYF
TGTGCCAGCAGACTACGCGGGGCCTACACAGATACGCAGTATTTT
>.|TRBV10-3|TRBJ1-1|.
CATRGQGDTEAFF
TGTGCCACAAGGGGCCAAGGGGACACTGAAGCTTTCTTT
>.|TRBV11-2|TRBJ2-5|.
CASRYGNLADNEQYF
TGTGCCAGCAGGTACGGTAATTTAGCGGACAATGAGCAGTACTTC
>.|TRBV28|TRBJ2-5|many
CASSLVSQETQYF
TGTGCCAGCAGTTTAGTCAGCCAAGAGACCCAGTACTTC
>.|TRBV20-1|TRBJ2-3|.
CSAGNNRVPDTQYF
TGCAGTGCTGGAAACAACAGGGTCCCAGATACGCAGTATTTT
>TRBD2|TRBV5-6|TRBJ2-5|.
CASSRAAGDQSGNEQYF
TGTGCCAGCAGCCGGGCAGCGGGGGACCAATCGGGTAATGAGCAGTACTTC
>TRBD1|TRBV27|TRBJ1-2|.
CASSPGTGWLGYTF
TGTGCCAGCAGCCCCGGGACAGGGTGGTTGGGCTACACCTTC
>.|TRBV27|TRBJ2-5|.
CASSFKGAGFQETQYF
TGTGCCAGCAGTTTTAAGGGCGCGGGATTCCAAGAGACCCAGTACTTC
>TRBD1|TRBV20-1|TRBJ1-6|once
CSARDQMGQMNSPLHF
TGCAGTGCTAGAGATCAGATGGGACAGATGAATTCACCCCTCCACTTT
>.|TRBV6-5|TRBJ1-2|.
CASSYSPGTDYGYTF
TGTGCCAGCAGTTACTCCCCCGGGACGGACTATGGCTACACCTTC